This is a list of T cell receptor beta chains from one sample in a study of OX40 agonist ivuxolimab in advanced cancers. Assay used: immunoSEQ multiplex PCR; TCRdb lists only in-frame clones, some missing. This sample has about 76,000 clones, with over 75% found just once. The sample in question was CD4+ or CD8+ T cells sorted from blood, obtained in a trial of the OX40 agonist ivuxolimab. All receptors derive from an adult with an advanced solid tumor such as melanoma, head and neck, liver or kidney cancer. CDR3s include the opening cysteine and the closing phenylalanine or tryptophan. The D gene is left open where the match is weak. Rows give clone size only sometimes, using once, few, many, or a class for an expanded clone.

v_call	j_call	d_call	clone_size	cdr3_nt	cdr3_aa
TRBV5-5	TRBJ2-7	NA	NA	TGTGCCAGCAGCCTTATTTACAGGGAGCGAAGCGTCTACGAGCAGTACTTC	CASSLIYRERSVYEQYF
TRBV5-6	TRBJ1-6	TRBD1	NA	TGTGCCAGCAGCTCCGGACAGGGGGCTCATAATTCACCCCTCCACTTT	CASSSGQGAHNSPLHF
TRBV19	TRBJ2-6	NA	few	TGTGCCAGTAGTAATCTGGGGACGCTTTCTGGGGCCAACGTCCTGACTTTC	CASSNLGTLSGANVLTF
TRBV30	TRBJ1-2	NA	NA	TGTGCCTGGAGTGTAAACAGGAGAAGAGATGGTTACACCTTC	CAWSVNRRRDGYTF
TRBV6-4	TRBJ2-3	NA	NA	TGTGCCAGCAGTGACCGTGGCCTCAGGGCAGATACGCAGTATTTT	CASSDRGLRADTQYF
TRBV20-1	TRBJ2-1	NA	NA	TGCAGTGCTCCTATTTCATGGGAGCAGTTCTTC	CSAPISWEQFF
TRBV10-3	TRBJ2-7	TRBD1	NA	TGTGCCATCAGTGAGCAGGGGGCGGGCGAGCAGTACTTC	CAISEQGAGEQYF
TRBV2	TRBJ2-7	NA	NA	TGTGCCAGCAGTGAAAAAGGGGCAGCCTACGAGCAGTACTTC	CASSEKGAAYEQYF
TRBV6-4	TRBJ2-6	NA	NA	TGTGCCAGCAGGCCAGGGGTTTCTGGGGCCAACGTCCTGACTTTC	CASRPGVSGANVLTF
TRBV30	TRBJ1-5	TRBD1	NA	TGTGCCTGGAGTGTGTCAGGGGGTTCAATCGGGCCCCAGCATTTT	CAWSVSGGSIGPQHF
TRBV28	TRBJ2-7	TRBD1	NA	TGTGCCAGCAGTTCAGCCGGGACAGGGTCCTACGAGCAGTACTTC	CASSSAGTGSYEQYF
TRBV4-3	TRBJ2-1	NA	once	TGCGCCAGCAGTCCCCGGGGGCACAATGAGCAGTTCTTC	CASSPRGHNEQFF